This TCR beta chain was identified during a study of T cells in Graves' hyperthyroidism and ophthalmopathy. TCR beta CDR3 region amplification was performed from RNA transcripts. With the HTBI primer set, the TCR CDR3 went through a first round of RT-PCR. TCRdb independently ran MiXCR on the multiplex PCR reads; one entry per CDR3 protein. The sample consists of about 560,000 distinct CDR3 sequences, roughly 17% of them appearing once. This clonotype was seen ten or more times. CDR1 SQVTM and CDR2 ANQGSEA come from the germline V gene. The V end lost 1 base, the J end lost 0 bases, and 9 bases lay between the germline ends. The CDR3 is made up of 14 amino acids.

This TCR was recovered from a woman under 30 with Graves' hyperthyroidism. Sample: blood. The genes are TRBV29-1 and TRBJ1-1; possibly TRBD1 for D (5 bases). The DNA for the CDR3 is TGCAGCGTTGAAGTAGGGGTGATGAACACTGAAGCTTTCTTT. Translated: CSVEVGVMNTEAFF. Using reference TRBV29-1 and TRBJ1-1 for the parts outside the CDR3, the full variable domain is SAVISQKPSRDICQRGTSLTIQCQVDSQVTMMFWYRQQPGQSLTLIATANQGSEATYESGFVIDKFPISRPNLTFSTLTVSNMSPEDSSIYLCSVEVGVMNTEAFFGQGTRLTVV.